This TCR beta chain came from a study of cytomegalovirus exposure and HLA in healthy donors. With 60 Vbeta and 13 Jbeta primers, the PCR was carried out. Using immunoSEQ multiplex PCR, the repertoire was profiled, and TCRdb retains in-frame clones only, with some absent. The sample records approximately 140,000 clones, about 79% being singletons. J lost 4 bases, V lost 2 bases, and 4 bases had no gene match. CDR3 length: 15 residues. Germline CDR1 MDHEN, CDR2 SYDVKM. Material for sequencing was PBMCs. This chain uses TRBV28 with TRBJ2-7; 11 positions match TRBD2. This sequence originates from a male donor in good health and CMV-seronegative. Here the CDR3 reads CASSLPVAGGYEQYF. The CDR3 bases are TGTGCCAGCAGTTTACCAGTAGCGGGAGGGTACGAGCAGTACTTC.